Each of the 7 T cell receptor beta chains below was sequenced from the same sample in a study of cytomegalovirus exposure and HLA in healthy donors. Use of 60 Vbeta and 13 Jbeta primers characterized the PCR. Method: immunoSEQ multiplex PCR; TCRdb's copy keeps in-frame clones and lacks some. The table includes some 180,000 clones, roughly four fifths detected once. The sequenced sample was PBMCs. All receptors derive from a man aged 18-30 years in good health and CMV-seronegative.

This chain uses TRBV7-8 with TRBJ2-7; 7 bases fit TRBD2. With 1 base clipped from V and 7 bases from J, the junction kept 4 bases outside the gene matches. The CDR3 sequence is 13 residues long. Germline V gene data show CDR1 as SGHVS and CDR2 as FQNEAQ. The DNA of the CDR3 is TGTGCCAGCAGCTTAGGGGAAGCGGGGGAGCAGTACTTC. It encodes CASSLGEAGEQYF.

This chain joins TRBV27 and TRBJ1-1; perhaps TRBD1 as D (5 bases). Trimming removed 2 bases from V and 6 bases from J, with 16 bases in between. Germline loops: CDR1 MNHEY, CDR2 SMNVEV (reference sequence). There are 15 residues in the CDR3. DNA for the CDR3: TGTGCCAGCAGTTTAGGCGGGGCCCCCCCATCTGAAGCTTTCTTT. It encodes CASSLGGAPPSEAFF.

This chain links TRBV6-6 with TRBJ2-5; the D is unclear. CDR1 is MNHNY, CDR2 SVGAGI, per germline (reference sequence). This CDR3 is built from 13 residues. Trimming removed 0 bases at V and 5 bases at J, with 7 bases between. In nucleotides, the CDR3 is TGTGCCAGCAGTTACTCGCCCAGGGAGACCCAGTACTTC. This encodes CASSYSPRETQYF.

This chain uses TRBV7-9 with TRBJ1-5, with D uncertain. The CDR3 length is 17 residues. Germline V gene sequence: CDR1 SEHNR, CDR2 FQNEAQ (reference sequence). V was clipped by 1 base and J by 2 bases, with 15 bases between them. The CDR3 DNA follows: TGTGCCAGCAGCTTAGGAGGCGGATTGAAAGGCAATCAGCCCCAGCATTTT. The encoded protein is CASSLGGGLKGNQPQHF.

The V and J genes are TRBV7-2 and TRBJ2-1; 9 positions agree with TRBD1. V lost 5 bases, J lost 0 bases, and 2 bases stayed unmatched. Germline V CDR1 and CDR2: SGHTA, FQGNSA. The CDR3 consists of 15 residues. CDR3 coding DNA: TGTGCCAGCAGCGGACAGGGGAGCTCCTACAATGAGCAGTTCTTC. This translates into CASSGQGSSYNEQFF. Drawing the rest from reference TRBV7-2 and TRBJ2-1, the complete variable domain is GAGVSQSPSNKVTEKGKDVELRCDPISGHTALYWYRQSLGQGLEFLIYFQGNSAPDKSGLPSDRFSAERTGGSVSTLTIQRTQQEDSAVYLCASSGQGSSYNEQFFGPGTRLTVL.

The chain employs TRBV5-1 and TRBJ1-4; 8 nucleotides match TRBD1. The CDR3 extends over 17 amino acids. The germline CDR1 and CDR2 sequences are SGHRS and YFSETQ. The junction had 4 bases not matched to a gene; V was cut back by 0 bases and J by 0 bases. The CDR3 sequence is CASSLGQGASTNEKLFF. The CDR3 DNA follows: TGCGCCAGCAGCTTGGGTCAGGGGGCGTCAACTAATGAAAAACTGTTTTTT.

This chain connects TRBV28 to TRBJ1-1; D ambiguous. V dropped 1 base and J dropped 8 bases, with 11 bases sitting between them. In germline, CDR1 is MDHEN, CDR2 SYDVKM. This CDR3 has 13 residues. The CDR3 DNA sequence: TGTGCCAGCAGTTTATCTTACTCCAAAGAAGCTTTCTTT. Its protein is CASSLSYSKEAFF.